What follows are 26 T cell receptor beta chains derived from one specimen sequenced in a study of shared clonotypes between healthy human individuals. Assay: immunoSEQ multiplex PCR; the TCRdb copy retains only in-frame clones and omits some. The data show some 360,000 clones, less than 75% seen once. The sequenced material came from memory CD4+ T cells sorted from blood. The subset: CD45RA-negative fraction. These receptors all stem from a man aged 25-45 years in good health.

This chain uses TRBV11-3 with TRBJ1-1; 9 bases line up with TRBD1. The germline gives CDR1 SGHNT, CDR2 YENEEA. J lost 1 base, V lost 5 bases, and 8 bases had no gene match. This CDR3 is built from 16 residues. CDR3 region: CASSPSWTGANTEAFF. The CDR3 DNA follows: TGTGCCAGCAGCCCTAGTTGGACAGGGGCGAACACTGAAGCTTTCTTT. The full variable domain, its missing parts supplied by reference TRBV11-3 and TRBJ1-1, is EAGVVQSPRYKIIEKKQPVAFWCNPISGHNTLYWYLQNLGQGPELLIRYENEEAVDDSQLPKDRFSAERLKGVDSTLKIQPAELGDSAVYLCASSPSWTGANTEAFFGQGTRLTVV.

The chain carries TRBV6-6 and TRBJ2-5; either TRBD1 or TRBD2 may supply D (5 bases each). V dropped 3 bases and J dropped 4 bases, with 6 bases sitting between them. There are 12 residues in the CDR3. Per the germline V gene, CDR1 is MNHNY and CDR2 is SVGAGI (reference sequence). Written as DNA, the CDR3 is TGTGCCAGCAGTTATGGGGGAGAGACCCAGTACTTC. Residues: CASSYGGETQYF.

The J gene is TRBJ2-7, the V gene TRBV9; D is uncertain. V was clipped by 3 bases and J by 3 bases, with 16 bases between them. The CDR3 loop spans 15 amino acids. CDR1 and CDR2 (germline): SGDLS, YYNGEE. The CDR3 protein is CASSAFGVSIYEQYF. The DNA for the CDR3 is TGTGCCAGCAGCGCATTCGGAGTTAGTATCTACGAGCAGTACTTC.

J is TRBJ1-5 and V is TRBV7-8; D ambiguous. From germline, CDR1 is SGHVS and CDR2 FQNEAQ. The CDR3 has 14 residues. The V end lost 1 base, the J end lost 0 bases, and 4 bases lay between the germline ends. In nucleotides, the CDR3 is TGTGCCAGCAGCTTAGACCATAGCAATCAGCCCCAGCATTTT. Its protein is CASSLDHSNQPQHF.

This CDR3 is CSVEESGGNQPQHF. In nucleotides, the CDR3 is TGCAGCGTTGAAGAATCAGGGGGCAATCAGCCCCAGCATTTT. The rearrangement links TRBV29-1 to TRBJ1-5, with D maybe TRBD1 (6 bases). This CDR3 is built from 14 residues. Germline loops: CDR1 SQVTM, CDR2 ANQGSEA. V was cut by 0 bases and J by 2 bases, with 8 bases left in between.

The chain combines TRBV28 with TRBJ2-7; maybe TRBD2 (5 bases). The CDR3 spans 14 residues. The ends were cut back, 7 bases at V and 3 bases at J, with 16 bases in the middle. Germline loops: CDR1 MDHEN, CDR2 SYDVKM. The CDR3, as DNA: TGTGCCAGCACCATAGGGTCGGGGAACTACGAGCAGTACTTC. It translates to CASTIGSGNYEQYF.

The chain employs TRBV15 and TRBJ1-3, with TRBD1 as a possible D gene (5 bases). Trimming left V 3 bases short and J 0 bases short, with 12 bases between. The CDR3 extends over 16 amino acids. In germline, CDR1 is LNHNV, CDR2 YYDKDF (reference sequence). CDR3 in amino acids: CATSRGGPRSGNTIYF. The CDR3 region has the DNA TGTGCCACCAGCAGGGGGGGACCGCGCTCTGGAAACACCATATATTTT.

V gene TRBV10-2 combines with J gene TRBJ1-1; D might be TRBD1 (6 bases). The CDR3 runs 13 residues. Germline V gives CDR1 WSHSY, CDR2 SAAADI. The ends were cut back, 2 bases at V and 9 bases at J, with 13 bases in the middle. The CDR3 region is CASSETTGSKAFF. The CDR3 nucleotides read TGCGCCAGCAGTGAGACCACAGGGAGTAAAGCTTTCTTT.

The CDR3, as DNA: TGCAGTATAAAACAGGATTCCGGCTACGAGCAGTACTTC. Amino acids: CSIKQDSGYEQYF. The chain couples TRBV29-1 to TRBJ2-7; D is possibly TRBD1 (5 bases). The CDR3 covers 13 residues. CDR1 is SQVTM, CDR2 ANQGSEA, per germline.

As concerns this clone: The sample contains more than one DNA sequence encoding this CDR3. The CDR3 loop is CASSLSLGETQYF. CDR3 sequence (DNA): TGTGCCAGCAGCTTATCTCTGGGAGAGACCCAGTACTTC. This chain joins TRBV7-2 and TRBJ2-5; D unclear. Trimming shortened V by 2 bases and J by 4 bases, and 8 bases separated the two germline ends. There are 13 residues in the CDR3. CDR1 and CDR2 (germline): SGHTA, FQGNSA.

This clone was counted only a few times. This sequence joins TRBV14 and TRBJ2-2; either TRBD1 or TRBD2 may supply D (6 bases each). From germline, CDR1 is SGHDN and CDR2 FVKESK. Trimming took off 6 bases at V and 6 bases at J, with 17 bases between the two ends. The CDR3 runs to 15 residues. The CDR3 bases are TGTGCCAGCAGTCCCGTGGGGGGCAAGCCCGGGGAGCTGTTTTTT. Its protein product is CASSPVGGKPGELFF.

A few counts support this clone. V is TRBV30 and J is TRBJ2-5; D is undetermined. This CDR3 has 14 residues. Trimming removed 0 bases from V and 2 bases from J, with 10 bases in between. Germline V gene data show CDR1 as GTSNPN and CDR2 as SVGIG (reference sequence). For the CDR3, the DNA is TGTGCCTGGAGTGTCGAGGCGACACAAGAGACCCAGTACTTC. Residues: CAWSVEATQETQYF.

CDR3 DNA: TGCGCCAGCAGCCAAGGTGCCACCCCTAACTATGGCTACACCTTC. Its translation is CASSQGATPNYGYTF. This rearrangement joins TRBV4-3 to TRBJ1-2; D ambiguous. CDR1 LGHNA and CDR2 YSLEER come from the germline V gene. The ends were cut back, 1 base at V and 0 bases at J, with 9 bases in the middle. CDR3 length: 15 residues.

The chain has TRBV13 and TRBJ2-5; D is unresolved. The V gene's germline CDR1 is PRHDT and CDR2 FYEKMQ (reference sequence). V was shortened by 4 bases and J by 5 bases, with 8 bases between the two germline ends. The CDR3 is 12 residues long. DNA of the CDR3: TGTGCCAGCAGCTCATTTTACGAGACCCAGTACTTC. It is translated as CASSSFYETQYF.

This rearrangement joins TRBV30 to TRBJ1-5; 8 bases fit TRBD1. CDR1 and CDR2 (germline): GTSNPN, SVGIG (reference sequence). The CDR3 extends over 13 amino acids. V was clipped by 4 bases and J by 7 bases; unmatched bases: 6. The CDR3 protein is CAWTPGGGQPQHF. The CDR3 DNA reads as TGTGCCTGGACCCCAGGGGGCGGGCAGCCCCAGCATTTT.

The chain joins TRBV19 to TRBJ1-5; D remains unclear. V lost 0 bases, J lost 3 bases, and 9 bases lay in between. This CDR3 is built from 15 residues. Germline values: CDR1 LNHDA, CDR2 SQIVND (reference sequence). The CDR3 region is CASSIDLSYNQPQHF. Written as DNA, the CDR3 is TGTGCCAGTAGTATAGATCTCTCCTACAATCAGCCCCAGCATTTT.

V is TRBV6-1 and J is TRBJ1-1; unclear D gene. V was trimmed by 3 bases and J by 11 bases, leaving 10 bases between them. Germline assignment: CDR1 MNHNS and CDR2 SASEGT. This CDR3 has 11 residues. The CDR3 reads CASSEGGLAFF. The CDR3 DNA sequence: TGTGCCAGCAGTGAGGGCGGGTTGGCTTTCTTT.

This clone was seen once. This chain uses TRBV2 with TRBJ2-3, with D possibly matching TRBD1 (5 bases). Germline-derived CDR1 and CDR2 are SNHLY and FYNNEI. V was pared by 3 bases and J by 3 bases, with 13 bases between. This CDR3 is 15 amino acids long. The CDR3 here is CASSDFGARTDTQYF. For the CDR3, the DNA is TGTGCCAGCAGTGATTTTGGGGCTAGGACAGATACGCAGTATTTT.

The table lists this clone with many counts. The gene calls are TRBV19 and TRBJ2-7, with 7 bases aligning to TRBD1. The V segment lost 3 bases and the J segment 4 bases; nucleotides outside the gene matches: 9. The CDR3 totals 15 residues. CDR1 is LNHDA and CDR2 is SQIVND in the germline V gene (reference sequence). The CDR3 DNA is TGTGCCAGTAGTATCCACAGGGGAATGAAATACGAGCAGTACTTC. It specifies CASSIHRGMKYEQYF.

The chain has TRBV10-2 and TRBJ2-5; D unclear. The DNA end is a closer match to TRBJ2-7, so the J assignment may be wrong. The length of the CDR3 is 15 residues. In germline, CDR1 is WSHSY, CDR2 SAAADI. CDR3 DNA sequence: TGCGCCAGCGGACCGACGGGTAAAATCGACAACGAGCAGTACTTC. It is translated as CASGPTGKIDNEQYF.

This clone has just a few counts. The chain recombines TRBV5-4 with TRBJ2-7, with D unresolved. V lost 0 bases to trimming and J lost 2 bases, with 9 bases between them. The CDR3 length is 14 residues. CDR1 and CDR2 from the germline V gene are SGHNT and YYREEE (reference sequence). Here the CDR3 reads CASSLDPVPYEQYF. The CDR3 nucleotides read TGTGCCAGCAGCTTGGACCCAGTCCCCTACGAGCAGTACTTC. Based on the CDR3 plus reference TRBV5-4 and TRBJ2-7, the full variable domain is ETGVTQSPTHLIKTRGQQVTLRCSSQSGHNTVSWYQQALGQGPQFIFQYYREEENGRGNFPPRFSGLQFPNYSSELNVNALELDDSALYLCASSLDPVPYEQYFGPGTRLTVT.

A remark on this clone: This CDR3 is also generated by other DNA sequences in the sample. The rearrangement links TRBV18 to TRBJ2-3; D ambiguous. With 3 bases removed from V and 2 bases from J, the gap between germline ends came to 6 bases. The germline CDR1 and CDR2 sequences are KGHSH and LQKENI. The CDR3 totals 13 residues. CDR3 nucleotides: TGTGCCAGCTCACCGCCTTCCACAGATACGCAGTATTTT. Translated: CASSPPSTDTQYF.

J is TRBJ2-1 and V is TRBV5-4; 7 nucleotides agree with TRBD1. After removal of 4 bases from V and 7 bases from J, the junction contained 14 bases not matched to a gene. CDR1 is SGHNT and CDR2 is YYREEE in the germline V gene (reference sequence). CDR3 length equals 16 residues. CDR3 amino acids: CASSRVGLGGLNEQFF. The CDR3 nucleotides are TGTGCCAGCAGCCGTGTGGGTCTAGGGGGCTTAAATGAGCAGTTCTTC.

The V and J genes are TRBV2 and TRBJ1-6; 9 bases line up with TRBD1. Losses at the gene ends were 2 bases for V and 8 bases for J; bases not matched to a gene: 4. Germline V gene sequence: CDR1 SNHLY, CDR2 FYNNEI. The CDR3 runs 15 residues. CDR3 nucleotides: TGTGCCAGCAGTGAATCGGGACAGGGTGATTCACCCCTCCACTTT. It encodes CASSESGQGDSPLHF.

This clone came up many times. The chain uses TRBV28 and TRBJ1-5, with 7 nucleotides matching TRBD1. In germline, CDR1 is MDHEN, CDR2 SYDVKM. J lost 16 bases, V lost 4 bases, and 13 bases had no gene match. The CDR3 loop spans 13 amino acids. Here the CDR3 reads CASSWTGSTPKHF. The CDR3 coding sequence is TGTGCCAGCAGTTGGACAGGTTCCACCCCCAAACATTTT.

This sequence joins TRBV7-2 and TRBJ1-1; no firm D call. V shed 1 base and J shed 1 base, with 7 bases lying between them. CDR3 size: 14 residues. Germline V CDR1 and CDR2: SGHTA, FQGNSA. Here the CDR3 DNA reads TGTGCCAGCAGCTTAGGGCGGGGGAACACTGAAGCTTTCTTT. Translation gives CASSLGRGNTEAFF.